The present T cell receptor (beta chain) was sequenced within a study of prognosis after radiotherapy for stage I lung cancer. Amplicons of TCR beta CDR3 were generated from genomic DNA by two-round multiplex PCR. Gene-specific primers for each TRBV and TRBJ gene drove first-round PCR. TCRdb used MiXCR to reprocess the multiplex PCR reads, holding one entry per CDR3 protein. The data hold some 39,000 distinct CDR3 sequences, with around 22% observed a single time. This clonotype was counted ten times or more. The CDR3 covers 15 residues. V dropped 3 bases and J dropped 8 bases, with 17 bases sitting between them. Germline CDR1 GTSNPN, CDR2 SVGIG (reference sequence).

The genes are TRBV30 and TRBJ1-6, with D uncertain. The specimen comprised PBMCs, sampled before or after stereotactic body radiation therapy (not recorded which). This TCR was recovered from a donor aged 50 or older with non-small cell lung cancer. The CDR3 spells CAWRDIGNLYSPLHF. CDR3 nucleotide sequence: TGTGCCTGGAGGGATATCGGGAATCTCTATTCACCCCTCCACTTT.